The rows below give T cell receptor beta chains drawn from one sample of a study of breast tumors, draining lymph nodes, adjacent tissues. TCRdb ran MiXCR on the multiplex PCR reads and lists one entry per CDR3 protein. The data contain under 150,000 distinct CDR3 sequences, 21% of them singletons. Specimen: axillary lymph node tissue. The receptors stem from a female donor with breast cancer. Some clones in this sample may be carry-over from other donors' samples. CDR3s include the opening cysteine and the closing phenylalanine or tryptophan. Each record gives: J gene, D gene, V gene, clone size, CDR3 protein, CDR3 DNA. A D gene is named only where the DNA matches it firmly. Expanded clones are given a class, and other clones once, few, many or no size at all.

j_call: TRBJ2-1; d_call: NA; v_call: TRBV11-3; clone_size: many; cdr3_aa: CASSLGRQTGGNEQFF; cdr3_nt: TGTGCCAGCAGCTTGGGCAGGCAGACTGGGGGCAATGAGCAGTTCTTC
j_call: TRBJ2-6; d_call: TRBD2; v_call: TRBV9; clone_size: NA; cdr3_aa: CASSAFSGRRNAGANVLTF; cdr3_nt: TGTGCCAGCAGCGCCTTTAGCGGGAGGAGGAACGCTGGGGCCAACGTCCTGACTTTC
j_call: TRBJ1-2; d_call: TRBD1; v_call: TRBV18; clone_size: many; cdr3_aa: CASSPTGDSLLTGYTF; cdr3_nt: TGTGCCAGCTCGCCGACAGGGGATTCTCTATTAACAGGCTACACCTTC
j_call: TRBJ1-5; d_call: NA; v_call: TRBV11-2; clone_size: few; cdr3_aa: CASSLDRGIERPQHF; cdr3_nt: TGTGCCAGCAGCTTAGATAGAGGGATCGAGCGACCCCAGCATTTT
j_call: TRBJ1-6; d_call: NA; v_call: TRBV27; clone_size: many; cdr3_aa: CASSLVQGNSPLHF; cdr3_nt: TGTGCCAGCAGTTTAGTACAGGGAAATTCACCCCTCCACTTT
j_call: TRBJ2-2; d_call: NA; v_call: TRBV2; clone_size: many; cdr3_aa: CASSSDSTGELFF; cdr3_nt: TGTGCCAGCAGCTCGGACTCCACCGGGGAGCTGTTTTTT
j_call: TRBJ1-2; d_call: NA; v_call: TRBV7-2; clone_size: many; cdr3_aa: CASSLEQGLVYGYTF; cdr3_nt: TGTGCCAGCAGCTTAGAGCAGGGATTAGTATATGGCTACACCTTC
j_call: TRBJ2-1; d_call: TRBD2; v_call: TRBV7-6; clone_size: many; cdr3_aa: CASSLAIHSGRSKGNEQFF; cdr3_nt: TGTGCCAGCAGCTTAGCGATCCATAGCGGGAGGTCTAAGGGGAATGAGCAGTTCTTC
j_call: TRBJ2-2; d_call: NA; v_call: TRBV7-6; clone_size: many; cdr3_aa: CASRDGGYTGELFF; cdr3_nt: TGTGCCAGCAGGGACGGGGGATACACCGGGGAGCTGTTTTTT
j_call: TRBJ2-2; d_call: NA; v_call: TRBV18; clone_size: few; cdr3_aa: CASSPSLGTADNTGELFF; cdr3_nt: TGTGCCAGCTCACCATCCCTCGGGACGGCAGATAACACCGGGGAGCTGTTTTTT
j_call: TRBJ1-2; d_call: NA; v_call: TRBV2; clone_size: many; cdr3_aa: CASPAVGNYGYTF; cdr3_nt: TGTGCCAGCCCTGCGGTGGGGAACTATGGCTACACCTTC
j_call: TRBJ2-6; d_call: NA; v_call: TRBV19; clone_size: NA; cdr3_aa: CASSIPLVIIGISGANVLTF; cdr3_nt: TGTGCCAGTAGTATTCCTCTGGTAATCATTGGAATCTCTGGGGCCAACGTCCTGACTTTC
j_call: TRBJ1-4; d_call: NA; v_call: TRBV6-2/TRBV6-3; clone_size: many; cdr3_aa: CASSWPPGTNEKLFF; cdr3_nt: TGTGCCAGCAGTTGGCCCCCGGGGACTAATGAAAAACTGTTTTTT
j_call: TRBJ2-3; d_call: TRBD2; v_call: TRBV5-4; clone_size: many; cdr3_aa: CASSTGLAGRGRNADTQYF; cdr3_nt: TGTGCCAGCAGCACCGGACTAGCGGGACGGGGCCGTAACGCAGATACGCAGTATTTT
j_call: TRBJ1-2; d_call: TRBD1; v_call: TRBV11-2; clone_size: many; cdr3_aa: CASSFPPGTGPSPNGYTF; cdr3_nt: TGTGCCAGCAGCTTCCCTCCCGGGACAGGGCCAAGCCCTAATGGCTACACCTTC
j_call: TRBJ1-3; d_call: NA; v_call: TRBV19; clone_size: many; cdr3_aa: CASRPRGLGNTIYF; cdr3_nt: TGTGCCAGTAGGCCCCGGGGGCTTGGAAACACCATATATTTT
j_call: TRBJ2-1; d_call: NA; v_call: TRBV7-8; clone_size: many; cdr3_aa: CASSVLPGSDYNEQFF; cdr3_nt: TGTGCCAGCAGCGTCCTTCCGGGATCGGACTACAATGAGCAGTTCTTC
j_call: TRBJ2-1; d_call: NA; v_call: TRBV5-1; clone_size: many; cdr3_aa: CASSPGLYEQFF; cdr3_nt: TGCGCCAGCAGCCCGGGACTGTATGAGCAGTTCTTC
j_call: TRBJ1-4; d_call: NA; v_call: TRBV4-1; clone_size: many; cdr3_aa: CASSQGYGGMWEKLFF; cdr3_nt: TGCGCCAGCAGCCAAGGCTACGGGGGAATGTGGGAAAAACTGTTTTTT
j_call: TRBJ2-3; d_call: TRBD1; v_call: TRBV5-1; clone_size: NA; cdr3_aa: CATTGGAGTDTQYF; cdr3_nt: TGCGCCACCACAGGGGGCGCCGGCACAGATACGCAGTATTTT
j_call: TRBJ2-3; d_call: TRBD1; v_call: TRBV27; clone_size: many; cdr3_aa: CASSLSRGRRADTQYF; cdr3_nt: TGTGCCAGCAGTTTATCAAGGGGGCGAAGGGCAGATACGCAGTATTTT
j_call: TRBJ1-6; d_call: NA; v_call: TRBV30; clone_size: many; cdr3_aa: CAWSVGSEALHF; cdr3_nt: TGTGCCTGGAGTGTGGGCTCCGAGGCCCTCCACTTT
j_call: TRBJ2-5; d_call: NA; v_call: TRBV20-1; clone_size: many; cdr3_aa: CSASGLWEETQYF; cdr3_nt: TGCAGTGCTAGCGGACTCTGGGAGGAGACCCAGTACTTC
j_call: TRBJ2-1; d_call: NA; v_call: TRBV27; clone_size: NA; cdr3_aa: CASRARGSPLSYNEQLF; cdr3_nt: TGTGCCAGCAGGGCAAGAGGGAGCCCGCTCTCCTACAATGAGCAGCTCTTC
j_call: TRBJ1-5; d_call: TRBD1; v_call: TRBV3-1; clone_size: many; cdr3_aa: CASSDQTGTGAHQPQHF; cdr3_nt: TGTGCCAGCAGCGATCAAACCGGGACAGGGGCCCATCAGCCCCAGCATTTT
j_call: TRBJ1-1; d_call: TRBD1; v_call: TRBV24-1; clone_size: NA; cdr3_aa: CATSPLRDRTMNTEAFF; cdr3_nt: TGTGCCACCAGTCCCCTCCGGGACAGAACCATGAACACTGAAGCTTTCTTT
j_call: TRBJ1-2; d_call: NA; v_call: TRBV5-4; clone_size: many; cdr3_aa: CASSSKGGTYGYTF; cdr3_nt: TGTGCCAGCAGCTCTAAGGGAGGGACCTATGGCTACACCTTC
j_call: TRBJ2-3; d_call: TRBD2; v_call: TRBV6-5; clone_size: NA; cdr3_aa: CASSTGTSGSTDTQYF; cdr3_nt: TGTGCCAGCTCCACTGGGACTAGCGGGAGCACAGATACGCAGTATTTT
j_call: TRBJ2-5; d_call: NA; v_call: TRBV10-1; clone_size: many; cdr3_aa: CASSASGPMYQETQYF; cdr3_nt: TGCGCCAGCAGTGCGTCAGGTCCGATGTACCAAGAGACCCAGTACTTC
j_call: TRBJ2-1; d_call: NA; v_call: TRBV7-9; clone_size: few; cdr3_aa: CASSVGLTQKNYNGQFF; cdr3_nt: TGTGCCAGCAGCGTAGGACTAACCCAAAAAAACTACAATGGGCAGTTCTTC
j_call: TRBJ2-7; d_call: NA; v_call: TRBV11-2; clone_size: many; cdr3_aa: CASSLVGGTLSSYEQYF; cdr3_nt: TGTGCCAGCAGCTTAGTCGGCGGGACACTGAGCTCCTACGAGCAGTACTTC
j_call: TRBJ2-7; d_call: NA; v_call: TRBV11-2; clone_size: many; cdr3_aa: CASSLDRETMQYF; cdr3_nt: TGTGCCAGCAGCTTAGATCGCGAGACGATGCAGTACTTC
j_call: TRBJ2-2; d_call: NA; v_call: TRBV9; clone_size: many; cdr3_aa: CASSVAGLTGELFF; cdr3_nt: TGTGCCAGCAGCGTAGCAGGTTTAACCGGGGAGCTGTTTTTT
j_call: TRBJ2-1; d_call: NA; v_call: TRBV9; clone_size: many; cdr3_aa: CASSARGLSQGNEQFF; cdr3_nt: TGTGCCAGCAGCGCCCGGGGACTTTCCCAGGGCAATGAGCAGTTCTTC
j_call: TRBJ2-4; d_call: TRBD2; v_call: TRBV2; clone_size: many; cdr3_aa: CASSELKQGGSDIQYF; cdr3_nt: TGTGCCAGCAGTGAATTGAAGCAGGGCGGGAGTGACATTCAGTACTTC
j_call: TRBJ1-3; d_call: NA; v_call: TRBV2; clone_size: many; cdr3_aa: CASRGTISGNTIYF; cdr3_nt: TGTGCCAGCAGGGGGACGATCTCTGGAAACACCATATATTTT
j_call: TRBJ2-7; d_call: TRBD2; v_call: TRBV3-1; clone_size: many; cdr3_aa: CASSFTSGNSYEQYF; cdr3_nt: TGTGCCAGCAGCTTTACTAGCGGCAACTCCTACGAGCAGTACTTC
j_call: TRBJ1-4; d_call: NA; v_call: TRBV18; clone_size: NA; cdr3_aa: CASSPQGAWANEKLFF; cdr3_nt: TGTGCCAGCTCACCTCAAGGGGCGTGGGCAAATGAAAAACTGTTTTTT
j_call: TRBJ2-1; d_call: NA; v_call: TRBV6-6; clone_size: many; cdr3_aa: CASSWPGSNEQFF; cdr3_nt: TGTGCCAGCAGCTGGCCGGGAAGCAATGAGCAGTTCTTC
j_call: TRBJ2-2; d_call: TRBD1; v_call: TRBV19; clone_size: many; cdr3_aa: CASSTTGSNTGELFF; cdr3_nt: TGTGCCAGTAGTACGACAGGGTCGAACACCGGGGAGCTGTTTTTT
j_call: TRBJ2-3; d_call: TRBD2; v_call: TRBV28; clone_size: NA; cdr3_aa: CASSSGTSVLGTDTQYF; cdr3_nt: TGTGCCAGCAGTTCCGGGACTAGTGTTTTAGGAACAGATACGCAGTATTTT
j_call: TRBJ1-1; d_call: NA; v_call: TRBV19; clone_size: NA; cdr3_aa: CASSIGQKNTEAFF; cdr3_nt: TGTGCCAGTAGTATCGGACAGAAGAACACTGAAGCTTTCTTT
j_call: TRBJ1-5; d_call: NA; v_call: TRBV18; clone_size: few; cdr3_aa: CASSLERLGADQPQHF; cdr3_nt: TGTGCCAGCTCACTAGAGAGGCTGGGGGCCGATCAGCCCCAGCATTTT
j_call: TRBJ1-3; d_call: NA; v_call: TRBV11-2; clone_size: NA; cdr3_aa: CASSLPTDTIYF; cdr3_nt: TGTGCCAGCAGCTTACCCACAGACACCATATATTTT
j_call: TRBJ2-5; d_call: NA; v_call: TRBV19; clone_size: many; cdr3_aa: CASSPLRGSETQYF; cdr3_nt: TGTGCCAGTAGTCCCCTTCGTGGATCCGAGACCCAGTACTTC
j_call: TRBJ2-2; d_call: TRBD2; v_call: TRBV6-1; clone_size: few; cdr3_aa: CASTGDWTSGSGTGELFF; cdr3_nt: TGTGCCAGCACCGGGGATTGGACTAGCGGGAGCGGCACCGGGGAGCTGTTTTTT
j_call: TRBJ2-1; d_call: TRBD2; v_call: TRBV2; clone_size: many; cdr3_aa: CASREGLAPYNEQFF; cdr3_nt: TGTGCCAGCAGGGAGGGACTAGCGCCCTACAATGAGCAGTTCTTC
j_call: TRBJ2-3; d_call: NA; v_call: TRBV6-2/TRBV6-3; clone_size: few; cdr3_aa: CASKPGTDTQYF; cdr3_nt: TGTGCCAGCAAACCAGGAACAGATACGCAGTATTTT
j_call: TRBJ1-2; d_call: NA; v_call: TRBV28; clone_size: NA; cdr3_aa: CASRDSGEANYGYTF; cdr3_nt: TGTGCCAGCAGAGACTCGGGGGAAGCTAACTATGGCTACACCTTC